The 3 T cell receptor beta chains presented below share a single source sample, sequenced in a study of beta chain features in type 1 diabetes. The antigens these receptors bind are not known. The entirety of the isolated RNA underwent reverse transcription, so expressed TCRB transcripts were sequenced. Generated by immunoSEQ multiplex PCR, the TCRdb table keeps only in-frame clones and is missing some. The table lists 55,000 to 85,000 clones, approximately 50% of them singletons, with 0.65% to 0.75% in the top ten. The study, taken as a whole, reports: In every one of the four CD4+ subsets, TCRB CDR3s were moderately but significantly shorter in Type 1 diabetes patients.

Sequencing input: central memory CD4+ T cells from blood. The receptor set was obtained from a man aged 25 to 40 with type 1 diabetes.

This clone has only a few counts. The chain combines TRBV5-1 with TRBJ2-6; a weak D match, TRBD1 (5 bases). The CDR3 is 15 residues long. The V gene's germline CDR1 is SGHRS and CDR2 YFSETQ. V lost 4 bases to trimming and J lost 2 bases, with 10 bases between them. The CDR3 DNA reads as TGCGCCAGCAGCCAGCAGGGTGCTGGGGCCAACGTCCTGACTTTC. It translates to CASSQQGAGANVLTF.

CDR3 in amino acids: CASSLVGGLEQFF. As DNA, the CDR3 is TGCGCCAGCAGCTTGGTCGGGGGATTGGAGCAGTTCTTC. V is TRBV5-1 and J is TRBJ2-1; a weak D match, TRBD2 (6 bases). The V and J ends lost 0 bases and 10 bases respectively, with 11 bases between them. CDR3 length: 13 residues. Germline lookup yields CDR1 SGHRS and CDR2 YFSETQ.

The chain couples TRBV12-5 to TRBJ1-1; D possibly corresponds to TRBD1 (6 bases). Between the trimmed V and J ends, which lost 0 bases and 4 bases, there was a span of 15 bases. In germline, CDR1 is LGHNT, CDR2 FRNRAP. The CDR3 runs to 16 residues. The CDR3 region has the DNA TGTGCTAGTGGTTTGGTAAAAAAACAGGGTCTCACTGAAGCTTTCTTT. This gives the protein CASGLVKKQGLTEAFF.